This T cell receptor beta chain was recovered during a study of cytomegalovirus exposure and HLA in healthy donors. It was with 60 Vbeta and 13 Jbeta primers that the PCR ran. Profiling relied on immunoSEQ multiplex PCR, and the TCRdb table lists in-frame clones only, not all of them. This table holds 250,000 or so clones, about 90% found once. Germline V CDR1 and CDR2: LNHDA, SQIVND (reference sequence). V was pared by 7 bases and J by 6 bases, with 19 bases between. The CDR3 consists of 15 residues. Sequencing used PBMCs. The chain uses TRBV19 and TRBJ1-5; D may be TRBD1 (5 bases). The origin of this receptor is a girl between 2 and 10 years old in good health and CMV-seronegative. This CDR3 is CASTPGLGVSQPQHF. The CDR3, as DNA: TGTGCCAGTACTCCGGGACTAGGGGTCAGTCAGCCCCAGCATTTT. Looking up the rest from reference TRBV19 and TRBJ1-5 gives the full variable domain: DGGITQSPKYLFRKEGQNVTLSCEQNLNHDAMYWYRQDPGQGLRLIYYSQIVNDFQKGDIAEGYSVSREKKESFPLTVTSAQKNPTAFYLCASTPGLGVSQPQHFGDGTRLSIL.